This T cell receptor (beta chain) comes out of a study of blood T cell repertoires in COVID-19. Overall study context: Material from acute and convalescent COVID-19 was sourced from the United States, Italy and Spain. PBMCs, B-cell-depleted T cells, or T cells were the source of the cDNA or gDNA that made up the material.

This CDR3 region has 14 residues. Germline CDR1 is MRHNA and CDR2 is SNTAGT. V was trimmed by 6 bases and J by 4 bases, leaving 15 bases between them. Authors' data handling: Amplification of reference gene primers provided the estimated nucleated cell counts. Sequenced by immunoSEQ multiplex PCR; TCRdb stores in-frame clones only, minus some. V and J calls and clone size are copied from that table; D and trimming were computed from the DNA. The profile shows 160,000 or so clones, roughly nine tenths of them singletons. The material sequenced was peripheral blood. The sequence came from a woman aged 40 to 50 with acute or convalescent COVID-19. The genes are TRBV6-4 and TRBJ1-2; TRBD1 is a possible D gene (5 bases). The CDR3 nucleotides are TGTGCCAGCAGCGCCTACAGCCAGGGCTATGGCTACACCTTC. It encodes CASSAYSQGYGYTF.